This T cell receptor beta chain appears in the sequencing data of a study of T cell repertoires in cytomegalovirus infection. This CDR3 is 15 amino acids long. J was trimmed by 5 bases and V by 2 bases; bases with no gene match: 9. The germline V gene encodes CDR1 DFQATT and CDR2 SNEGSKA (reference sequence). A single record per CDR3 protein comes from TCRdb applying MiXCR to the reads. The table has 150,000 to 200,000 distinct CDR3 sequences, approximately 15% seen once. Sequencing was done on a sample of PBMCs. The chain joins TRBV20-1 to TRBJ2-5, with TRBD2 matching 9 bases. This TCR derives from a human donor in good health (CMV status not recorded). Some clones in this sample may be carry-over from other donors' samples. The CDR3 region is CSARRRTSAEETQYF. As DNA, the CDR3 is TGCAGTGCTAGACGAAGGACTAGCGCGGAGGAGACCCAGTACTTC.